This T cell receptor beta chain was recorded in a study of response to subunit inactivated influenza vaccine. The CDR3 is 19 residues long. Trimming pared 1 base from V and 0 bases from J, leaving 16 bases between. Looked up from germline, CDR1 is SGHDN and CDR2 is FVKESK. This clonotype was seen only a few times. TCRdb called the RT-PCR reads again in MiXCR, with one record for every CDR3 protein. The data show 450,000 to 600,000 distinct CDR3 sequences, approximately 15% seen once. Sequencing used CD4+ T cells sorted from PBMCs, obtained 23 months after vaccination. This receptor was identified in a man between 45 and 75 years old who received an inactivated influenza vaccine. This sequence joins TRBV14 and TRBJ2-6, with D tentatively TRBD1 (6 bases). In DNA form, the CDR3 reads TGTGCCAGCAGCCAAGCAGGACAGCTACTAACCTCTGGGGCCAACGTCCTGACTTTC. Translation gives CASSQAGQLLTSGANVLTF.